These 22 T cell receptor beta chains were sequenced from one sample in a study of blood T cell repertoires in COVID-19 (dated by TCRdb to 2018 to 2021). Libraries were constructed by the immunoSEQ multiplex PCR assay. TCRdb took over this immuneACCESS table, retaining in-frame rearrangements with V and J assigned. Such tables are incomplete; in checked studies, under half of the missing clones stem from an unresolved V gene, and the remainder is unexplained. The sample contains about 100,000 clones, over 75% of them found a single time. 9.5% to 15% of the sample rests with the top ten. The source material was peripheral blood. Source of these receptors: a human donor in a cohort sampled during active COVID-19.

The V and J genes are TRBV3-1 (or the pseudogene TRBV3-2) and TRBJ1-1, with D maybe TRBD1 (5 bases). CDR1 and CDR2 (germline): LGHDT, YNNKEL (reference sequence). This CDR3 region has 14 residues. V shed 2 bases and J shed 1 base, with 8 bases lying between them. CDR3 DNA: TGTGCCAGCAGCCAAATTACAGGGAACACTGAAGCTTTCTTT. Protein sequence: CASSQITGNTEAFF.

This clone was detected ten times or more. This rearrangement joins TRBV25-1 to TRBJ1-2, with D perhaps TRBD1 (6 bases). Germline V gene sequence: CDR1 MGHDK, CDR2 SYGVNS. The CDR3 has 12 amino acids. Trimming shortened V by 7 bases and J by 8 bases, and 14 bases separated the two germline ends. The CDR3 coding sequence is TGTGCCAGCACCGAACAGGGTCAGGGCTACACCTTC. Protein: CASTEQGQGYTF.

This chain connects TRBV7-9 to TRBJ1-4; D perhaps matches TRBD1 (5 bases). This CDR3 comprises 14 residues. The germline V gene encodes CDR1 SEHNR and CDR2 FQNEAQ (reference sequence). Trimming stripped 3 bases from V and 8 bases from J, with 13 bases between. The CDR3 nucleotides are TGTGCCAGCAGCTTGGGACCCGGAGGGGAAAAACTGTTTTTT. Its protein product is CASSLGPGGEKLFF.

This clone was observed a single time. The chain couples TRBV2 to TRBJ1-5; a possible D gene is TRBD1 (5 bases). Trimming shortened V by 6 bases and J by 0 bases, and 12 bases separated the two germline ends. This CDR3 has 15 residues. CDR1 SNHLY and CDR2 FYNNEI come from the germline V gene. The chain's CDR3 is CASRAGRSSNQPQHF. The CDR3 nucleotides are TGTGCCAGCAGGGCGGGACGGAGTAGCAATCAGCCCCAGCATTTT. The full variable domain, with the rest looked up from reference TRBV2 and TRBJ1-5, is EPEVTQTPSHQVTQMGQEVILRCVPISNHLYFYWYRQILGQKVEFLVSFYNNEISEKSEIFDDQFSVERPDGSNFTLKIRSTKLEDSAMYFCASRAGRSSNQPQHFGDGTRLSIL.

The chain couples TRBV6-4 to TRBJ1-6, with 9 nucleotides matching TRBD1. CDR3 size: 14 residues. Unmatched junction bases numbered 4, after V lost 6 bases and J lost 7 bases. From germline, CDR1 is MRHNA and CDR2 SNTAGT. CDR3 in DNA: TGTGCCAGCAGCACGGGACAGGGAAATTCACCCCTCCACTTT. It codes for CASSTGQGNSPLHF.

V usage is TRBV7-6 and J usage is TRBJ2-2, with 9 positions matching TRBD2. CDR1 SGHVS and CDR2 FNYEAQ come from the germline V gene. Trimming removed 2 bases from V and 4 bases from J; junction bases left unmatched: 11. The CDR3 length is 18 residues. CDR3 residues: CASSLMASGMGSTGELFF. The CDR3 DNA is TGTGCCAGCAGCTTAATGGCTAGCGGGATGGGAAGCACCGGGGAGCTGTTTTTT.

The genes are TRBV10-3 and TRBJ1-3; TRBD1 aligns across 8 bases. The CDR3 extends over 16 amino acids. Germline V gene data show CDR1 as ENHRY and CDR2 as SYGVKD. Unmatched junction bases numbered 5, after V lost 0 bases and J lost 4 bases. The CDR3 loop is CAISESQGAFGNTIYF. CDR3 nucleotides: TGTGCCATCAGTGAGTCTCAGGGGGCTTTCGGAAACACCATATATTTT.

The chain couples TRBV27 to TRBJ2-7; D might be TRBD2 (5 bases). The CDR3 extends over 13 amino acids. The V end lost 2 bases, the J end lost 1 base, and 6 bases lay between the germline ends. Germline CDR1 and CDR2: MNHEY and SMNVEV (reference sequence). The CDR3 here is CASSLRESYEQYF. CDR3 bases: TGTGCCAGCAGTTTAAGGGAGTCCTACGAGCAGTACTTC.

The chain is built from TRBV6-5 and TRBJ1-2; D may be TRBD1 (5 bases). The germline gives CDR1 MNHEY, CDR2 SVGAGI. CDR3 length: 13 residues. V was cut by 7 bases and J by 8 bases, with 17 bases left in between. CDR3 residues: CASTRGGDRGYTF. CDR3 nucleotides: TGTGCCAGCACGCGCGGAGGGGATAGGGGCTACACCTTC.

The chain recombines TRBV7-9 with TRBJ2-5; TRBD1 aligns across 10 bases. J gave up 6 bases and V 5 bases, and 9 bases lay outside the gene matches. The CDR3 runs to 15 residues. Looked up from germline, CDR1 is SEHNR and CDR2 is FQNEAQ (reference sequence). The CDR3 DNA reads as TGTGCCAGCAGCCCCGGACAGGGGGACGTGAAGACCCAGTACTTC. Amino acid sequence: CASSPGQGDVKTQYF.

The chain has TRBV9 and TRBJ2-3; 7 nucleotides match TRBD2. The V gene end was trimmed by 4 bases and the J gene end by 0 bases; junction bases not matched to a gene: 2. Per the germline V gene, CDR1 is SGDLS and CDR2 is YYNGEE. The CDR3 runs 14 residues. The CDR3 nucleotides read TGTGCCAGCAGCACAGCGGGGAGCACAGATACGCAGTATTTT. Residues: CASSTAGSTDTQYF.

This chain connects TRBV7-2 to TRBJ1-5, with no clear D. The V gene's germline CDR1 is SGHTA and CDR2 FQGNSA. The CDR3 sequence is 15 residues long. V lost 3 bases, J lost 1 base, and 10 bases lay in between. CDR3 residues: CASSFETASNQPQHF. CDR3 nucleotide sequence: TGTGCCAGCAGCTTTGAAACCGCGAGCAATCAGCCCCAGCATTTT.

The chain employs TRBV18 and TRBJ1-1; no clear D. V lost 6 bases to trimming and J lost 2 bases, with 10 bases between them. Germline lookup yields CDR1 KGHSH and CDR2 LQKENI. This CDR3 region has 13 residues. The CDR3 region has the DNA TGTGCCAGCTCCACACGGGAAAACACTGAAGCTTTCTTT. Its translation is CASSTRENTEAFF.

The CDR3 DNA follows: TGCGCCAGCAGCCAAGATGGGGACAGCTACGAGCAGTACTTC. This encodes CASSQDGDSYEQYF. J is TRBJ2-7 and V is TRBV4-1; 7 nucleotides align to TRBD1. The CDR3 has 14 amino acids. After removal of 0 bases from V and 3 bases from J, the junction contained 2 bases not matched to a gene. Germline CDR1 is MGHRA and CDR2 is YSYEKL.

This chain uses TRBV5-1 with TRBJ2-7, with D perhaps TRBD1 (5 bases). Trimming cost V 4 bases and J 0 bases, with 11 bases left between them. The CDR3 covers 14 residues. CDR1 SGHRS and CDR2 YFSETQ come from the germline V gene. The CDR3 DNA reads as TGCGCCAGCAGCGAGGACACCAACTCCTACGAGCAGTACTTC. It specifies CASSEDTNSYEQYF.

V is TRBV7-8 and J is TRBJ1-1; 10 bases match TRBD1. Trimming at V came to 5 bases and at J to 0 bases, leaving 6 bases not matched to a gene. Germline values: CDR1 SGHVS, CDR2 FQNEAQ. This CDR3 is built from 16 residues. The CDR3 bases are TGTGCCAGCAGCGACAGGGGGCGGGGGATGAACACTGAAGCTTTCTTT. This codes for CASSDRGRGMNTEAFF.

This sequence joins TRBV3-1 (or the pseudogene TRBV3-2) and TRBJ2-6, with a possible D match to TRBD1 (7 bases). CDR1 is LGHDT, CDR2 YNNKEL, per germline (reference sequence). Trimming removed 4 bases from V and 0 bases from J, with 22 bases in between. This CDR3 comprises 20 residues. The CDR3: CASSRRQGLGASSGANVLTF. The CDR3 bases are TGTGCCAGCAGCCGGAGACAGGGACTTGGGGCGAGCTCTGGGGCCAACGTCCTGACTTTC.

This sequence joins TRBV6-5 and TRBJ2-6; no clear D. Germline CDR1 is MNHEY and CDR2 is SVGAGI. The CDR3 covers 14 residues. Deletions cut 6 bases from V and 1 base from J, with 7 bases between. CDR3 bases: TGTGCCAGCAGGGGCGCTTCTGGGGCCAACGTCCTGACTTTC. Encoded protein: CASRGASGANVLTF.

This rearrangement joins TRBV5-8 to TRBJ2-7; 8 bases fit TRBD1. Unmatched junction bases numbered 7, after V lost 5 bases and J lost 3 bases. CDR3 length: 14 residues. Germline loops: CDR1 SGHTS, CDR2 YDEGEE. CDR3 in amino acids: CASSRGQGSYEQYF. DNA for the CDR3: TGTGCCAGCAGTCGTGGACAGGGAAGCTACGAGCAGTACTTC. The full variable domain, its missing parts supplied by reference TRBV5-8 and TRBJ2-7, is EAGVTQSPTHLIKTRGQQATLRCSPISGHTSVYWYQQALGLGLQFLLWYDEGEERNRGNFPPRFSGRQFPNYSSELNVNALELEDSALYLCASSRGQGSYEQYFGPGTRLTVT.

The V call is TRBV19, the J call TRBJ2-2, with a tentative D call TRBD1 (6 bases). The CDR3 length is 13 residues. Trimming took 11 bases from V and 2 from J, leaving 12 bases between them. Germline loops: CDR1 LNHDA, CDR2 SQIVND (reference sequence). The chain's CDR3 is CAAGDTNTGELFF. CDR3 bases: TGTGCCGCCGGGGACACTAACACCGGGGAGCTGTTTTTT.

The chain employs TRBV27 and TRBJ2-1; the match to TRBD2 covers 11 bases. CDR1 is MNHEY and CDR2 is SMNVEV in the germline V gene (reference sequence). The junction had 9 bases not matched to a gene; V was cut back by 8 bases and J by 3 bases. The CDR3 has 16 amino acids. CDR3 residues: CASAPGTSGYYNEQFF. CDR3 nucleotide sequence: TGTGCCAGCGCCCCGGGGACTAGCGGCTACTACAATGAGCAGTTCTTC.

The chain is built from TRBV5-6 and TRBJ2-5; TRBD2 matches at 10 bases. CDR1 and CDR2 from the germline V gene are SGHDT and YYEEEE. CDR3 length: 16 residues. J lost 1 base, V lost 4 bases, and 7 bases had no gene match. The CDR3 here is CASSRRGLAVQETQYF. As DNA, the CDR3 is TGTGCCAGCAGCAGACGAGGACTAGCGGTCCAAGAGACCCAGTACTTC. Full variable domain (remainder filled in from reference TRBV5-6 and TRBJ2-5): DAGVTQSPTHLIKTRGQQVTLRCSPKSGHDTVSWYQQALGQGPQFIFQYYEEEERQRGNFPDRFSGHQFPNYSSELNVNALLLGDSALYLCASSRRGLAVQETQYFGPGTRLLVL.